One sample yielded the 25 T cell receptor beta chains listed below, sequenced in a study of graft-versus-host responses after intestinal transplantation. Intraepithelial and lamina propria lymphocytes were isolated from graft specimens. Produced via immunoSEQ multiplex PCR; TCRdb's table is partial and in-frame only. The data hold 20,000 to 25,000 clones, with around 80% observed a single time. The sequences come from ileum tissue, collected 12 days after intestinal transplant. These TCRs come from a human patient who received an intestinal transplant, so some T cells may come from the graft donor.

V is TRBV5-1 and J is TRBJ2-2; 10 bases line up with TRBD2. The ends lost 4 bases at V and 5 bases at J; junction bases unmatched: 8. The germline CDR1 and CDR2 sequences are SGHRS and YFSETQ. This CDR3 is built from 16 residues. The CDR3 reads CASSRIGTSVTGELFF. The DNA of the CDR3 is TGCGCCAGCAGCCGTATCGGGACTAGCGTTACCGGGGAGCTGTTTTTT. The complete variable domain, with remaining parts taken from reference TRBV5-1 and TRBJ2-2, reads KAGVTQTPRYLIKTRGQQVTLSCSPISGHRSVSWYQQTPGQGLQFLFEYFSETQRNKGNFPGRFSGRQFSNSRSEMNVSTLELGDSALYLCASSRIGTSVTGELFFGEGSRLTVL.

The chain is built from TRBV4-1 and TRBJ2-1; possible D gene TRBD1, 5 bases. The CDR3 totals 20 residues. Per the germline V gene, CDR1 is MGHRA and CDR2 is YSYEKL. V was trimmed by 0 bases and J by 0 bases, leaving 21 bases between them. The CDR3 DNA is TGCGCCAGCAGCCAAGACAAGAAGACACCGCCAGGGTTCTCCTACAATGAGCAGTTCTTC. Translation gives CASSQDKKTPPGFSYNEQFF.

The CDR3 sequence is CASSVDGNTEAFF. As DNA, the CDR3 is TGCGCCAGCAGCGTAGATGGGAACACTGAAGCTTTCTTT. V gene TRBV5-1 combines with J gene TRBJ1-1; unclear D gene. In germline, CDR1 is SGHRS, CDR2 YFSETQ. Trimming removed 4 bases at V and 1 base at J, with 8 bases between. The CDR3 contains 13 residues. The full variable domain, in which reference TRBV5-1 and TRBJ1-1 provide the parts outside the CDR3, is KAGVTQTPRYLIKTRGQQVTLSCSPISGHRSVSWYQQTPGQGLQFLFEYFSETQRNKGNFPGRFSGRQFSNSRSEMNVSTLELGDSALYLCASSVDGNTEAFFGQGTRLTVV.

The gene calls are TRBV5-1 and TRBJ2-5, with a possible D match to TRBD2 (6 bases). The germline V and J ends were trimmed by 2 bases and 1 base, with 9 bases remaining between them. The CDR3 runs to 14 residues. Germline V lookup: CDR1 SGHRS, CDR2 YFSETQ. CDR3 region: CASSFGGSQETQYF. The CDR3, as DNA: TGCGCCAGCAGCTTTGGAGGGTCCCAAGAGACCCAGTACTTC.

The chain combines TRBV5-1 with TRBJ2-1, with 13 positions matching TRBD2. The junction had 8 bases not matched to a gene; V was cut back by 2 bases and J by 6 bases. Germline V gene data show CDR1 as SGHRS and CDR2 as YFSETQ. CDR3 length equals 17 residues. The CDR3 is CASSLTSGGALGNEQFF. CDR3 bases: TGCGCCAGCAGCTTAACTAGCGGGGGGGCTCTGGGCAATGAGCAGTTCTTC.

This chain uses TRBV25-1 with TRBJ2-2, with a possible D match to TRBD2 (7 bases). There are 16 residues in the CDR3. Trimming removed 7 bases at V and 2 bases at J, with 17 bases between. Germline-derived CDR1 and CDR2 are MGHDK and SYGVNS. The CDR3 bases are TGTGCCAGCACCGAAGGCGGGGGCGAAAACACCGGGGAGCTGTTTTTT. It yields the protein CASTEGGGENTGELFF.

The chain uses TRBV6-1 and TRBJ1-1; no clear D gene. The germline CDR1 and CDR2 sequences are MNHNS and SASEGT. CDR3 length: 13 amino acids. Trimming took 2 bases from V and 1 from J, leaving 5 bases between them. For the CDR3, the DNA is TGTGCCAGCAGTGAACAGTCGAACACTGAAGCTTTCTTT. Protein product: CASSEQSNTEAFF.

The V call is TRBV19, the J call TRBJ2-7; 7 bases are a match to TRBD1. The CDR3 is 17 amino acids. Trimming cost V 3 bases and J 3 bases; bases outside gene matches: 14. Germline assignment: CDR1 LNHDA and CDR2 SQIVND (reference sequence). CDR3 in DNA: TGTGCCAGTAGTATTCGGGGACAGTATCCTCCTGGCTACGAGCAGTACTTC. The encoded protein is CASSIRGQYPPGYEQYF.

This sequence joins TRBV9 and TRBJ2-2; D may be TRBD2 (9 bases). In germline, CDR1 is SGDLS, CDR2 YYNGEE. Trimming pared 3 bases from V and 4 bases from J, leaving 19 bases between. This CDR3 is 17 amino acids long. CDR3 residues: CASSDQGAGGFTGELFF. CDR3 in DNA: TGTGCCAGCAGCGACCAGGGGGCGGGGGGGTTCACCGGGGAGCTGTTTTTT. The whole variable domain, filled in from reference TRBV9 and TRBJ2-2, reads DSGVTQTPKHLITATGQRVTLRCSPRSGDLSVYWYQQSLDQGLQFLIQYYNGEERAKGNILERFSAQQFPDLHSELNLSSLELGDSALYFCASSDQGAGGFTGELFFGEGSRLTVL.

This chain joins TRBV7-9 and TRBJ2-7; 10 nucleotides agree with TRBD1. The junction had 8 bases not matched to a gene; V was cut back by 5 bases and J by 1 base. This CDR3 spans 16 amino acids. Germline V CDR1 and CDR2: SEHNR, FQNEAQ (reference sequence). The CDR3 spells CASSPRQGAESYEQYF. The CDR3 DNA is TGTGCCAGCAGCCCACGACAGGGGGCAGAGTCCTACGAGCAGTACTTC.

V gene TRBV2 combines with J gene TRBJ2-2; 7 bases agree with TRBD2. The germline gives CDR1 SNHLY, CDR2 FYNNEI. This CDR3 has 17 amino acids. Losses at the gene ends were 6 bases for V and 4 bases for J; bases not matched to a gene: 14. The CDR3 region has the DNA TGTGCCAGCAGAACCCCGAGCGGGGCGCACGGCACCGGGGAGCTGTTTTTT. It encodes CASRTPSGAHGTGELFF.

The rearrangement links TRBV6-1 to TRBJ2-5, with 10 positions matching TRBD2. Losses at the gene ends were 0 bases for V and 5 bases for J; bases not matched to a gene: 6. The V gene's germline CDR1 is MNHNS and CDR2 SASEGT. The CDR3 is 16 amino acids. The CDR3 sequence: CASSEALSGGRETQYF. Here the CDR3 DNA reads TGTGCCAGCAGTGAAGCCCTTAGCGGGGGGAGGGAGACCCAGTACTTC.

This clone was found once. Other DNA sequences from this sample encode an identical CDR3 as well. This rearrangement joins TRBV7-9 to TRBJ2-5; possibly TRBD2 for D (5 bases). The CDR3 totals 11 residues. Per germline, CDR1 SEHNR and CDR2 FQNEAQ (reference sequence). V dropped 5 bases and J dropped 5 bases, with 6 bases sitting between them. The CDR3 coding sequence is TGTGCCAGCAGCAGAGGGGAGACCCAGTACTTC. Translated: CASSRGETQYF.

J is TRBJ2-7 and V is TRBV6-1; 8 bases line up with TRBD1. Germline V gene lookup returns CDR1 MNHNS and CDR2 SASEGT. The ends lost 5 bases at V and 6 bases at J; junction bases unmatched: 9. CDR3 length equals 14 residues. CDR3 DNA sequence: TGTGCCAGCAGTCCCGTTCAGGGGGCGGGCGAGCAGTACTTC. It encodes CASSPVQGAGEQYF.

CDR3 DNA: TGTGCCAGCAATGCCGGTGCAGATACGCAGTATTTT. It yields the protein CASNAGADTQYF. The chain employs TRBV2 and TRBJ2-3; D call uncertain. Germline V gene lookup returns CDR1 SNHLY and CDR2 FYNNEI. V was pared by 7 bases and J by 4 bases, with 9 bases between. CDR3 size: 12 residues.

The rearrangement uses TRBV11-2 and TRBJ1-5, with D unclear. This CDR3 has 13 amino acids. The germline V gene encodes CDR1 SGHAT and CDR2 FQNNGV. V was clipped by 0 bases and J by 4 bases, with 4 bases between them. CDR3 sequence: CASSLDGNQPQHF. The DNA of the CDR3 is TGTGCCAGCAGCTTAGACGGTAATCAGCCCCAGCATTTT.

The V call is TRBV13, the J call TRBJ2-7, with 7 bases matching TRBD2. The V and J ends lost 5 bases and 1 base, in that order; junction bases with no gene match: 5. This CDR3 region has 14 residues. Germline lookup yields CDR1 PRHDT and CDR2 FYEKMQ (reference sequence). CDR3 DNA sequence: TGTGCCAGCAGCCTCAGCGGGGAATCCTACGAGCAGTACTTC. Translation: CASSLSGESYEQYF.

This clone was seen a handful of times. The chain has TRBV11-2 and TRBJ1-2; 9 bases align to TRBD1. Germline values: CDR1 SGHAT, CDR2 FQNNGV. The CDR3 sequence is 15 residues long. The V segment lost 5 bases and the J segment 6 bases; nucleotides outside the gene matches: 10. The CDR3: CASSPPGQGADGYTF. For the CDR3, the DNA is TGTGCCAGCAGCCCTCCGGGACAGGGTGCGGATGGCTACACCTTC.

V gene TRBV5-4 combines with J gene TRBJ2-7, with TRBD1 matching 11 bases. The CDR3 loop spans 14 amino acids. The germline gives CDR1 SGHNT, CDR2 YYREEE (reference sequence). The V segment lost 4 bases and the J segment 3 bases; nucleotides outside the gene matches: 3. The DNA of the CDR3 is TGTGCCAGCAGCCCGGGACAGGGGGGCTACGAGCAGTACTTC. This codes for CASSPGQGGYEQYF.

V usage is TRBV6-4 and J usage is TRBJ1-2; 8 nucleotides align to TRBD1. The CDR3 runs to 13 residues. Germline V gives CDR1 MRHNA, CDR2 SNTAGT. Trimming took 10 bases from V and 6 from J; bases not matched to a gene: 10. DNA for the CDR3: TGTGCCACCCCGACAGGGGCGTGCGATGGCTACACCTTC. It specifies CATPTGACDGYTF.

The CDR3 sequence: CASTSWLTFHEQYF. The CDR3, as DNA: TGTGCCAGTACCTCCTGGCTTACCTTCCACGAGCAGTACTTC. V is TRBV19 and J is TRBJ2-7; D is uncertain. Trimming removed 7 bases from V and 5 bases from J, with 18 bases in between. Germline assignment: CDR1 LNHDA and CDR2 SQIVND (reference sequence). This CDR3 spans 14 amino acids.

CDR3 sequence: CASGPERGGSYEQYF. In DNA form, the CDR3 reads TGTGCTAGTGGTCCCGAGCGGGGGGGATCCTACGAGCAGTACTTC. J is TRBJ2-7 and V is TRBV12-5; 10 nucleotides line up with TRBD2. Trimming cost V 5 bases and J 1 base; bases outside gene matches: 5. Germline-derived CDR1 and CDR2 are LGHNT and FRNRAP. The CDR3 is made up of 15 amino acids.

This rearrangement joins TRBV7-2 to TRBJ1-3, with D possibly being TRBD1 (5 bases). Trimming took off 5 bases at V and 2 bases at J, with 7 bases between the two ends. The CDR3 runs 13 residues. The V gene's germline CDR1 is SGHTA and CDR2 FQGNSA. The CDR3 bases are TGTGCCAGCAGCCAGGGCGCTGGAAACACCATATATTTT. Translating it yields CASSQGAGNTIYF.

This clone was detected a few times. This rearrangement joins TRBV4-1 to TRBJ2-5; 9 positions agree with TRBD2. Losses at the gene ends were 0 bases for V and 5 bases for J; bases not matched to a gene: 7. CDR1 and CDR2 (germline): MGHRA, YSYEKL. There are 16 residues in the CDR3. Here the CDR3 DNA reads TGCGCCAGCAGCCAAGATCAAGCGGGGGGTTTGGAGACCCAGTACTTC. Its protein is CASSQDQAGGLETQYF.

The rearrangement links TRBV30 to TRBJ2-5; 9 bases are a match to TRBD2. This CDR3 region has 15 residues. Trimming cost V 2 bases and J 7 bases; bases outside gene matches: 11. Germline V gene data show CDR1 as GTSNPN and CDR2 as SVGIG (reference sequence). The DNA of the CDR3 is TGTGCCTGGAGTAAGACAGCGGGGGGCCGGGGGACCCAGTACTTC. Translation: CAWSKTAGGRGTQYF.